Sequencing of this T cell receptor (beta chain) was carried out in a study of OX40 agonist ivuxolimab in advanced cancers. Turning to the study itself: Ivuxolimab is a fully human IgG2 antibody that activates OX40 (CD134). Partial responses, seen in three patients, involved one hepatocellular carcinoma and two cutaneous melanomas. Study observations and caveats: CD4+ and CD8+ T cells in blood underwent clonal expansion by week 6 at 0.1 to 3.0 mg/kg. Among the lowest peripheral clonal expansion occurred in 0.1-3.0 mg/kg partial responders.

The assay was immunoSEQ multiplex PCR, and TCRdb's table has in-frame clones only and misses some. The sample contains some 77,000 clones, about nine tenths of which appear only once. The CDR3 covers 19 residues. A note on this clone: Its matching antigen is unknown.

This chain uses TRBV21-1 with TRBJ1-3. TRBV21-1 is described as a pseudogene. The TCR sequence derives from an adult with an advanced solid tumor such as melanoma, head and neck, liver or kidney cancer. Material: CD4+ or CD8+ T cells sorted from blood, obtained in a trial of the OX40 agonist ivuxolimab. Here the CDR3 DNA reads TGTGCCAGCAGCAAAAGGATCGTAACAGGGATATTCCGGGGGAACACCATATATTTT. Amino acids: CASSKRIVTGIFRGNTIYF.